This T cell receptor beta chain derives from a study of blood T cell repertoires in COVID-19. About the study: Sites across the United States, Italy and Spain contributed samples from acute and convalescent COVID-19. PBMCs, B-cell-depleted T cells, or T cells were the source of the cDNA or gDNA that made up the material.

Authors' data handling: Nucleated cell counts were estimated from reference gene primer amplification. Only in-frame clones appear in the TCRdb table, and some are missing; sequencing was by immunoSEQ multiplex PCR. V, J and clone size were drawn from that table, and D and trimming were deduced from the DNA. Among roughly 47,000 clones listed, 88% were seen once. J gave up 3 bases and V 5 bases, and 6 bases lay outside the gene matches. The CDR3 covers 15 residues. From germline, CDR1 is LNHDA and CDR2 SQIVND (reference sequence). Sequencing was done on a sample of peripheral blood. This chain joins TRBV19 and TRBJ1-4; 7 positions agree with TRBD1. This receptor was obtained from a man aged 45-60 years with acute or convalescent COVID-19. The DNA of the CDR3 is TGTGCCAGTAGTTACGCGGGACAGTCTAATGAAAAACTGTTTTTT. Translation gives CASSYAGQSNEKLFF.